The 6 T cell receptor beta chains below were found in one sample sequenced in a study of T cell repertoires in cytomegalovirus infection. MiXCR, applied by TCRdb to the reads, yields one record per CDR3 protein. The table has about a million distinct CDR3 sequences, 31% seen once. No cognate antigen is known for these TCRs. Specimen: cultured CD8+ T cells from PBMCs, collected from culture after CMV antigen stimulation. These receptor sequences come from a human donor in good health (CMV status not recorded). Some clones in this sample may be carry-over from other donors' samples.

The rearrangement links TRBV27 to TRBJ2-3; no definite D call. Germline V gene data show CDR1 as MNHEY and CDR2 as SMNVEV (reference sequence). The CDR3 length is 15 residues. The ends were cut back, 5 bases at V and 1 base at J, with 13 bases in the middle. CDR3 loop: CASSLLREGTDTQYF. CDR3 nucleotides: TGTGCCAGCAGTCTCCTACGTGAGGGCACAGATACGCAGTATTTT.

Note on this clonotype: Just one base apart from a much larger clone, this may be a read error. The CDR3 here is CVSSLGQRGGGYTF. The CDR3, as DNA: TGTGTCAGCAGCTTAGGCCAGCGAGGAGGCGGCTACACCTTC. The chain links TRBV7-6 to TRBJ1-2; the D is unclear. The CDR3 is made up of 14 amino acids. CDR1 and CDR2 from the germline V gene are SGHVS and FNYEAQ. Combining the CDR3 with reference TRBV7-6 and TRBJ1-2 gives the whole variable domain GAGVSQSPRYKVTKRGQDVALRCDPISGHVSLYWYRQALGQGPEFLTYFNYEAQQDKSGLPNDRFSAERPEGSISTLTIQRTEQRDSAMYRCVSSLGQRGGGYTFGSGTRLTVV.

This clonotype was observed a few times. The genes are TRBV7-9 and TRBJ1-1, with 8 nucleotides matching TRBD1. Germline V gene lookup returns CDR1 SEHNR and CDR2 FQNEAQ (reference sequence). Trimming cost V 10 bases and J 4 bases; bases outside gene matches: 14. The CDR3 runs 15 residues. CDR3 DNA: TGTGCCATTCTGGACAGGGAGGTGTGGGCCACTGAAGCTTTCTTT. Translation gives CAILDREVWATEAFF. The whole variable domain, filled in from reference TRBV7-9 and TRBJ1-1, reads DTGVSQNPRHKITKRGQNVTFRCDPISEHNRLYWYRQTLGQGPEFLTYFQNEAQLEKSRLLSDRFSAERPKGSFSTLEIQRTEQGDSAMYLCAILDREVWATEAFFGQGTRLTVV.

This clonotype was detected ten times or more. The chain links TRBV7-9 to TRBJ2-2; no definite D call. The ends were cut back, 5 bases at V and 0 bases at J, with 10 bases in the middle. The CDR3 has 15 amino acids. Per the germline V gene, CDR1 is SEHNR and CDR2 is FQNEAQ (reference sequence). CDR3 loop: CASSILYPNTGELFF. In nucleotides, the CDR3 is TGTGCCAGCAGCATTCTTTACCCGAACACCGGGGAGCTGTTTTTT.

This clonotype was counted a few times. The V and J genes are TRBV4-1 and TRBJ2-7; 9 nucleotides match TRBD1. J lost 3 bases, V lost 0 bases, and 3 bases had no gene match. The CDR3 length is 15 residues. Germline V gene lookup returns CDR1 MGHRA and CDR2 YSYEKL. The CDR3: CASSQDGTGIYEQYF. In DNA form, the CDR3 reads TGCGCCAGCAGCCAAGATGGGACAGGGATCTACGAGCAGTACTTC.

The J gene is TRBJ2-7, the V gene TRBV5-5, with D possibly matching TRBD1 (7 bases). The V and J ends lost 5 bases and 1 base respectively, with 19 bases between them. Germline V CDR1 and CDR2: SGHKS, YYEKEE (reference sequence). The CDR3 consists of 16 residues. In DNA form, the CDR3 reads TGTGCCAGCAGGACTACGGAGGGGGCGAAGTCCTACGAGCAGTACGTC. Residues: CASRTTEGAKSYEQYV.